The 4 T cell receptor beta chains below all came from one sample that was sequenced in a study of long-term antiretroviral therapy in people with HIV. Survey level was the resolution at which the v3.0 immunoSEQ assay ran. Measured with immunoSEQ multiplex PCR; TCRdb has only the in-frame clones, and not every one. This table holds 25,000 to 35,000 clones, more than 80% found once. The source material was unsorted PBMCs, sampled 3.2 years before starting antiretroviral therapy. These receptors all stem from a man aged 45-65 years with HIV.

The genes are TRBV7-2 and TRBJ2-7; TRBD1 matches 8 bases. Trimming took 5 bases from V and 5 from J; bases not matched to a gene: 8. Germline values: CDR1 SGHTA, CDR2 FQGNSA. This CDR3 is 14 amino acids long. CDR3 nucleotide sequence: TGTGCCAGCAGCCTCCAGACAGGGGTTCACGAGCAGTACTTC. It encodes CASSLQTGVHEQYF.

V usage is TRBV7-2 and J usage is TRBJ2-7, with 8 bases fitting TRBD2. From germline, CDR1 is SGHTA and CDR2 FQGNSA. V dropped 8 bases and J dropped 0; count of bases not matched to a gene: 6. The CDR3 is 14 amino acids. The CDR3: CASLLAESSYEQYF. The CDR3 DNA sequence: TGTGCCAGCTTACTAGCGGAGAGCTCCTACGAGCAGTACTTC.

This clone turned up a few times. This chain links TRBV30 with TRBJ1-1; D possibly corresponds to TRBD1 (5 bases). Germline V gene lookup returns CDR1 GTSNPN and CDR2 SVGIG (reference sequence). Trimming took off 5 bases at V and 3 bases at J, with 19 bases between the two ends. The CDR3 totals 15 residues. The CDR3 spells CAWQEENRYHTEAFF. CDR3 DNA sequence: TGTGCCTGGCAGGAGGAAAACAGGTACCACACTGAAGCTTTCTTT.

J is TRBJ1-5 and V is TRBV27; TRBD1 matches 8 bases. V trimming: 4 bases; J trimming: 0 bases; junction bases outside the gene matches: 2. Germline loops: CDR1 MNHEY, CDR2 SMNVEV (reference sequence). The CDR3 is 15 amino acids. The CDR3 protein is CASSYRGVSNQPQHF. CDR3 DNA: TGTGCCAGCAGTTACAGGGGGGTTAGCAATCAGCCCCAGCATTTT.